This T cell receptor beta chain was recorded in a study of regulatory T cells in long-lasting Graves disease. Study-level results: Persistent disease showed a preference for TRBV28, TRBJ1-2 and TRBJ2-5.

This clonotype was seen only a few times. Its antigen is unknown. With iRepertoire HTBI primers and Arm-PCR of CDR3 regions, TCR beta libraries were built. TCRdb re-called the multiplex PCR reads through MiXCR, storing one row per CDR3 protein. The sample yields about 520,000 distinct CDR3 sequences, about 11% seen once. The CDR3 length is 15 residues. Trimming removed 2 bases at V and 4 bases at J, with 12 bases between. In germline, CDR1 is SEHNR, CDR2 FQNEAQ (reference sequence). Specified time point: newly diagnosed GD, antithyroid drugs for less than 3 months. From PBMCs, RNA was extracted and then used to make the TCR library. EDTA tubes were used for drawing nine milliliters of peripheral blood. Separately, the same data were catalogued under a study of T cells in Graves' hyperthyroidism and ophthalmopathy.

The V gene is TRBV7-9, the J gene TRBJ1-3; D remains unclear. The sequenced sample was peripheral blood mononuclear cells (PBMCs), obtained at new diagnosis, from a patient treated with antithyroid drugs. This TCR derives from a woman aged 25-40 years with Graves disease. As DNA, the CDR3 is TGTGCCAGCAGCTTACCCCTGCCCGCCGGAAACACCATATATTTT. Residues: CASSLPLPAGNTIYF.